This T cell receptor beta chain was profiled in a study of blood T cell repertoires in COVID-19. Study as a whole: COVID-19 samples from acute and convalescent phases originated in the United States, Italy and Spain.

As processed by the authors: Counts of nucleated cells, estimated from reference gene primer amplification, were obtained. This table comes from immunoSEQ multiplex PCR, and its TCRdb copy is limited to in-frame clones, with some not included. That table furnishes V, J and clone size, whereas the DNA furnished D and trimming. The sample carries some 120,000 clones, around four fifths recorded once. The CDR3 covers 15 residues. Per germline, CDR1 MNHEY and CDR2 SVGEGT. V trimming: 4 bases; J trimming: 9 bases; junction bases outside the gene matches: 8. This chain joins TRBV6-2 or TRBV6-3 and TRBJ2-4, with TRBD2 identical over 11 bases. This clonotype originated in a man older than 75 with active or convalescent COVID-19. The sample taken for sequencing was peripheral blood. The CDR3 DNA follows: TGTGCCAGCAGTTTCGCGACTAGCGGGGCCGGCATTCAGTACTTC. Protein: CASSFATSGAGIQYF.